The 7 T cell receptor beta chains reported below all come from one sample, sequenced in a study of T cell responses to AZD1222 COVID-19 vaccine. The method was immunoSEQ multiplex PCR; TCRdb's version includes in-frame clones alone and lacks a portion of them. The sample lists about 160,000 clones, about 92% occurring once. Sample: peripheral blood, taken 28 days after the second AZD1222 dose. The receptors shown here come from an adult who received the AZD1222 COVID-19 vaccine.

This chain connects TRBV4-1 to TRBJ2-1; TRBD1 might be the D (6 bases). Trimming shortened V by 5 bases and J by 2 bases, and 22 bases separated the two germline ends. CDR1 MGHRA and CDR2 YSYEKL come from the germline V gene. This CDR3 has 18 residues. DNA of the CDR3: TGCGCCAGCAGCACACCCGTAATAAGACAGGTCGCCTACAATGAGCAGTTCTTC. Its protein is CASSTPVIRQVAYNEQFF.

This clone was detected only a few times. The rearrangement links TRBV9 to TRBJ1-4; 11 bases line up with TRBD1. Trimming removed 5 bases from V and 6 bases from J; junction bases left unmatched: 12. This CDR3 contains 17 residues. The V gene's germline CDR1 is SGDLS and CDR2 YYNGEE. The CDR3 loop reads CASRDPGTGGTYEKLFF. The CDR3 bases are TGTGCCAGCAGAGACCCCGGGACAGGGGGGACCTATGAAAAACTGTTTTTT.

This chain uses TRBV2 with TRBJ2-5; D might be TRBD1 (5 bases). V was trimmed by 6 bases and J by 12 bases, leaving 11 bases between them. The CDR3 sequence is 10 residues long. The germline V gene encodes CDR1 SNHLY and CDR2 FYNNEI. CDR3 region: CASRAGWEYF. CDR3 coding DNA: TGTGCCAGCAGGGCAGGGTGGGAGTACTTC. Together with reference TRBV2 and TRBJ2-5, the CDR3 gives the full variable domain: EPEVTQTPSHQVTQMGQEVILRCVPISNHLYFYWYRQILGQKVEFLVSFYNNEISEKSEIFDDQFSVERPDGSNFTLKIRSTKLEDSAMYFCASRAGWEYFGPGTRLLVL.

The rearrangement links TRBV2 to TRBJ2-1, with 9 bases identical to TRBD1. Germline V gene data show CDR1 as SNHLY and CDR2 as FYNNEI. V lost 6 bases and J lost 10; bases outside the gene matches: 4. The CDR3 loop spans 12 amino acids. The CDR3 DNA follows: TGTGCCAGCAGAGGGGACAGGGACGAGCAGTTCTTC. This codes for CASRGDRDEQFF.

On this clone itself: A read error may produce the germline difference seen at one junction end. This chain's CDR3 is CASREGTFGHNEQFF. In DNA form, the CDR3 reads TGTGCCAGCAGGGAAGGGACTTTCGGGCACAATGAGCAGTTCTTC. V gene TRBV6-1 combines with J gene TRBJ2-1; D is perhaps TRBD2 (6 bases). The CDR3 length is 15 residues. Per the germline V gene, CDR1 is MNHNS and CDR2 is SASEGT.

The chain links TRBV21-1 to TRBJ2-7; TRBD2, the D gene given by the table, was not confirmed from the DNA. TRBV21-1 is a recognized pseudogene. CDR3 length equals 17 residues. DNA of the CDR3: TGTGCCAGCAGCAAAATTTCGGCTAGCGAGACCCTCTACGAGCAGTACTTC. Amino acids: CASSKISASETLYEQYF.

The genes are TRBV7-9 and TRBJ2-7, with a weak D call TRBD1 (5 bases). The CDR3 sequence is 12 residues long. Trimming took off 3 bases at V and 5 bases at J, with 8 bases between the two ends. Per the germline V gene, CDR1 is SEHNR and CDR2 is FQNEAQ (reference sequence). The CDR3 DNA sequence: TGTGCCAGCAGCTTCAGGGCGCACGAGCAGTACTTC. Protein: CASSFRAHEQYF.